This T cell receptor (beta chain) was profiled in a study of blood T cell repertoires in COVID-19 (TCRdb year 2020). With respect to the entire study: Samples covering the acute and convalescent phases of COVID-19 were provided by collaborators in the United States, Italy and Spain. The material from the prospective study consisted of cDNA or gDNA derived from T cells, B-cell-depleted T cells, or PBMCs. Deeply sampled blood TCRbeta repertoires from subjects exposed to, actively infected with, or recovered from COVID-19 were included in the dataset. The repertoires were released in a freely available public database meant as a resource for research on the immune response to SARS-CoV-2. The samples were drawn from the first 160 participants of the ongoing ImmuneRACE study and from 1,254 subjects provided by 6 global collaborators. A de-identified subject ID, COVID-19 status, age in years and sex were almost always included in the sample metadata. Where available, HLA class I and class II types were obtained from metadata supplied by the sample provider rather than from assay-based typing.

What the study reported, not specific to this receptor: Clinical and demographic metadata were provided uncurated, with the amount varying by source and participant.

Comment on this clone: Its recognized antigen is unknown. No base qualities exist here, and no much larger clone lies one base off it.

TCRbeta CDR3 regions were amplified from genomic DNA by means of the immunoSEQ Assay, a bias-controlled multiplex PCR. Turning to the authors' computational methods: Within the assay, amplification of reference gene primers was used to estimate how many nucleated cells each sample contained. To quantify the absolute abundance of each unique TCRbeta CDR3 rearrangement, sequence reads were collapsed and filtered. For each sample, productive Simpson clonality was calculated as the square root of Simpson's diversity index across productive rearrangements. Here the immuneACCESS table is served through TCRdb, limited to in-frame sequences with V and J called. Missing clones are a known gap in these copies; in checked studies unresolved V genes cover under half, and the rest lacks a known reason. V and J calls and clone size are as listed in that table; D and trimming were resolved from the DNA. For this sample there are about 300,000 clones; around 88% appear just once. 5.5% to 8.5% of the sample is in the top ten clones.

Trimming removed 6 bases from V and 1 base from J; the gene matches leave 9 bases unexplained. There are 18 amino acids in the CDR3, from cysteine to phenylalanine inclusive. Kept here is only the CDR3 DNA, which spans 54 bases and is read in frame from base 1. Via the germline V gene, CDR1 is KGHSH and CDR2 LQKENI. Another Seattle source contributed samples from volunteer blood donors who had recovered from COVID-19. Whole blood was collected in K2EDTA tubes by collaborating institutions according to the institutions' own protocols. Collaborator samples were shipped for TCRbeta analysis as frozen whole blood, isolated PBMCs, or DNA extracted from either sample type.

The chain joins TRBV18 to TRBJ2-2; a stretch of 12 junction bases matches TRBD2. This receptor was taken from a woman aged 25-40 years who had recovered from COVID-19. The source material was peripheral blood. The CDR3 reads CASSPRLAGVQNTGELFF. The DNA sequence follows: TGTGCCAGCTCTCCGCGACTAGCGGGGGTGCAGAACACCGGGGAGCTGTTTTTT.